Presented here are 28 T cell receptor beta chains from one specimen sequenced in a study of cytomegalovirus exposure and HLA in healthy donors (dated by TCRdb to about 2017). Libraries were prepared through the immunoSEQ multiplex PCR assay. For the multiplex PCR, a mixture combining 60 forward primers for TCR Vbeta segments and 13 reverse primers for TCR Jbeta segments was used. TCRdb limited this immuneACCESS table to in-frame rearrangements with V and J called. A share of clones is missing; checked studies link under half to unresolved V genes, and the rest is unexplained. This sample is represented by 150,000 to 200,000 clones; approximately 82% of them were singletons. The ten largest account for 6.4% of the sample. Sequencing was performed on PBMCs. These receptors all stem from a man between 45 and 60 years old in good health and CMV-seropositive.

This clone was seen a handful of times. The chain combines TRBV19 with TRBJ2-5; 10 bases match TRBD2. CDR3 length: 14 residues. V lost 6 bases, J lost 5 bases, and 6 bases stayed unmatched. Germline V lookup: CDR1 LNHDA, CDR2 SQIVND (reference sequence). CDR3 nucleotides: TGTGCCAGTAGACAAGCGGGAGGGGGTGAGACCCAGTACTTC. Translation gives CASRQAGGGETQYF.

V and J are TRBV10-3 and TRBJ2-7; TRBD1 matches at 8 bases. CDR1 is ENHRY, CDR2 SYGVKD, per germline. The J segment lost 2 bases and the V segment lost 5 bases, leaving 5 bases of the junction unmatched. CDR3 size: 14 residues. This chain's CDR3 is CAISSGGLTYEQYF. Here the CDR3 DNA reads TGTGCCATCAGTTCAGGGGGCTTAACCTACGAGCAGTACTTC.

This rearrangement joins TRBV15 to TRBJ2-1; the D is unclear. Germline values: CDR1 LNHNV, CDR2 YYDKDF (reference sequence). The CDR3 runs to 13 residues. Trimming removed 2 bases from V and 8 bases from J, with 10 bases in between. CDR3 protein: CATSRSLSDEQFF. For the CDR3, the DNA is TGTGCCACCAGCAGATCCCTATCCGATGAGCAGTTCTTC.

This clone has just one count. The V and J genes are TRBV5-5 and TRBJ2-3; TRBD2 aligns across 8 bases. This CDR3 contains 18 residues. Germline V gene sequence: CDR1 SGHKS, CDR2 YYEKEE (reference sequence). Unmatched junction bases numbered 15, after V lost 4 bases and J lost 2 bases. CDR3 amino acids: CASSPGLEVPGPTDTQYF. CDR3 nucleotides: TGTGCCAGCAGCCCGGGACTAGAGGTGCCGGGCCCCACAGATACGCAGTATTTT.

The chain combines TRBV5-1 with TRBJ2-5; a weak D match, TRBD1 (6 bases). The CDR3 sequence is 16 residues long. Trimming removed 3 bases at V and 3 bases at J, with 18 bases between. Germline CDR1 SGHRS, CDR2 YFSETQ. The CDR3 here is CASSSARQARKETQYF. The CDR3 DNA sequence: TGCGCCAGCAGCTCGGCTCGACAGGCCCGAAAAGAGACCCAGTACTTC.

This clone is a singleton in its sample. The chain carries TRBV29-1 and TRBJ1-2, with 9 bases that match TRBD1. Germline V gives CDR1 SQVTM, CDR2 ANQGSEA. The V segment lost 6 bases and the J segment 4 bases; nucleotides outside the gene matches: 6. The CDR3 totals 13 residues. CDR3: CSVEGQGAYGYTF. The DNA of the CDR3 is TGCAGCGTCGAGGGACAGGGAGCCTATGGCTACACCTTC.

This rearrangement joins TRBV2 to TRBJ2-2; TRBD1 matches 11 bases. In germline, CDR1 is SNHLY, CDR2 FYNNEI. V lost 6 bases to trimming and J lost 7 bases; unmatched junction nucleotides: 4. The CDR3 runs to 14 residues. Here the CDR3 DNA reads TGTGCCAGCAGGGGGACAGGGGGAGTCGGGGAGCTGTTTTTT. This encodes CASRGTGGVGELFF.

This chain connects TRBV4-2 to TRBJ1-1; 7 positions agree with TRBD1. The germline CDR1 and CDR2 sequences are LGHNA and YNFKEQ. J gave up 1 base and V 2 bases, and 4 bases lay outside the gene matches. CDR3 length: 15 amino acids. The CDR3 nucleotides read TGTGCCAGCAGCCAACTCGACAGGGAGAACACTGAAGCTTTCTTT. Amino acid sequence: CASSQLDRENTEAFF.

This clone was found once. This CDR3 reads CASSLQAGGLETQYF. For the CDR3, the DNA is TGTGCCAGCAGTTTGCAAGCGGGGGGGCTTGAGACCCAGTACTTC. The rearrangement uses TRBV27 and TRBJ2-5, with TRBD2 identical over 10 bases. This CDR3 contains 15 residues. The V gene end was trimmed by 3 bases and the J gene end by 5 bases; junction bases not matched to a gene: 6. Per germline, CDR1 MNHEY and CDR2 SMNVEV (reference sequence).

This clone has just one count. The chain couples TRBV18 to TRBJ1-1; TRBD1 matches 9 bases. Germline V gene sequence: CDR1 KGHSH, CDR2 LQKENI. The CDR3 length is 15 residues. Trimming removed 4 bases from V and 3 bases from J; junction bases left unmatched: 6. CDR3 DNA sequence: TGTGCCAGCTCACTTGTACAGGGGGCGTACACTGAAGCTTTCTTT. Amino acids: CASSLVQGAYTEAFF.

The chain has TRBV2 and TRBJ1-1; 9 bases match TRBD1. The CDR3 loop spans 17 amino acids. Germline CDR1 reads SNHLY; CDR2 reads FYNNEI. After removal of 7 bases from V and 4 bases from J, the junction contained 16 bases not matched to a gene. Here the CDR3 reads CASIPGQGRVGGTEAFF. In nucleotides, the CDR3 is TGTGCCAGCATTCCGGGACAGGGAAGGGTGGGGGGCACTGAAGCTTTCTTT.

The chain joins TRBV9 to TRBJ2-5; D ambiguous. V lost 0 bases, J lost 3 bases, and 12 bases lay in between. The CDR3 length is 15 residues. Germline lookup yields CDR1 SGDLS and CDR2 YYNGEE. The CDR3 DNA is TGTGCCAGCAGCGTAGCTACCGGGTCAGAAGAGACCCAGTACTTC. Its translation: CASSVATGSEETQYF.

V and J are TRBV19 and TRBJ1-2, with D unresolved. Germline values: CDR1 LNHDA, CDR2 SQIVND (reference sequence). The CDR3 length is 15 residues. Trimming took 8 bases from V and 6 from J, leaving 22 bases between them. The CDR3 spells CASREGLTPRNGYTF. The CDR3 nucleotides read TGTGCCAGTCGAGAGGGCCTTACCCCTCGAAATGGCTACACCTTC. Complete variable domain (other parts from reference TRBV19 and TRBJ1-2): DGGITQSPKYLFRKEGQNVTLSCEQNLNHDAMYWYRQDPGQGLRLIYYSQIVNDFQKGDIAEGYSVSREKKESFPLTVTSAQKNPTAFYLCASREGLTPRNGYTFGSGTRLTVV.

This chain links TRBV5-5 with TRBJ2-7, with D possibly matching TRBD1 (6 bases). This CDR3 has 15 amino acids. Trimming shortened V by 1 base and J by 3 bases, and 14 bases separated the two germline ends. CDR1 and CDR2 from the germline V gene are SGHKS and YYEKEE (reference sequence). CDR3 nucleotides: TGTGCCAGCAGCTTGCTACCGACAGGACTCTACGAGCAGTACGTC. The encoded protein is CASSLLPTGLYEQYV.

CDR3 DNA: TGTGCCAGTAGTCCCCTGGCCAAAAACATTCAGTACTTC. Translation: CASSPLAKNIQYF. The chain combines TRBV19 with TRBJ2-4; no reliable D call. Germline loops: CDR1 LNHDA, CDR2 SQIVND (reference sequence). The V and J ends lost 5 bases and 1 base respectively, with 6 bases between them. The CDR3 extends over 13 amino acids.

The CDR3: CASSELTGGNSPLHF. CDR3 DNA sequence: TGTGCCAGCAGTGAATTGACAGGCGGTAATTCACCCCTCCACTTT. V is TRBV6-1 and J is TRBJ1-6, with a tentative D call TRBD1 (6 bases). Germline CDR1 reads MNHNS; CDR2 reads SASEGT. V was shortened by 2 bases and J by 6 bases, with 11 bases between the two germline ends. The CDR3 contains 15 residues.

The chain joins TRBV11-3 to TRBJ2-3, with TRBD1 as a possible D gene (5 bases). This CDR3 is built from 15 residues. CDR1 and CDR2 from the germline V gene are SGHNT and YENEEA. V was shortened by 1 base and J by 1 base, with 9 bases between the two germline ends. The CDR3 DNA is TGTGCCAGCAGCTTAGCCTTACAGGGCACAGATACGCAGTATTTT. Amino acid sequence: CASSLALQGTDTQYF. The whole variable domain, filled in from reference TRBV11-3 and TRBJ2-3, reads EAGVVQSPRYKIIEKKQPVAFWCNPISGHNTLYWYLQNLGQGPELLIRYENEEAVDDSQLPKDRFSAERLKGVDSTLKIQPAELGDSAVYLCASSLALQGTDTQYFGPGTRLTVL.

The chain combines TRBV27 with TRBJ2-2; D gene ambiguous. V lost 8 bases and J lost 1, with 14 bases in between. This CDR3 is 15 amino acids long. The germline CDR1 and CDR2 sequences are MNHEY and SMNVEV (reference sequence). CDR3 residues: CASSRNRGNTGELFF. CDR3 in DNA: TGTGCCAGCTCTCGAAATAGAGGGAACACCGGGGAGCTGTTTTTT.

The chain uses TRBV7-9 and TRBJ2-3; D is uncertain. The CDR3 runs 12 residues. The germline gives CDR1 SEHNR, CDR2 FQNEAQ (reference sequence). V was pared by 4 bases and J by 6 bases, with 8 bases between. The CDR3 DNA reads as TGTGCCAGCAGCTCCTCTACGGATACGCAGTATTTT. Protein: CASSSSTDTQYF.

V usage is TRBV11-2 and J usage is TRBJ1-1; 7 bases are a match to TRBD1. CDR3 length: 14 residues. Trimming cost V 5 bases and J 1 base; bases outside gene matches: 4. CDR1 is SGHAT and CDR2 is FQNNGV in the germline V gene. This CDR3 is CASSRQGPNTEAFF. CDR3 bases: TGTGCCAGCAGCCGACAGGGTCCGAACACTGAAGCTTTCTTT.

This chain uses TRBV19 with TRBJ2-2; TRBD2 might be the D (5 bases). CDR1 and CDR2 (germline): LNHDA, SQIVND (reference sequence). V lost 1 base, J lost 4 bases, and 16 bases lay in between. This CDR3 is built from 17 residues. CDR3 DNA: TGTGCCAGTAGTATAGCCTACGGGAAGGCCTCCACCGGGGAGCTGTTTTTT. Protein: CASSIAYGKASTGELFF.

The chain joins TRBV11-2 to TRBJ2-5; D possibly corresponds to TRBD1 (8 bases). This CDR3 comprises 16 residues. Germline CDR1 reads SGHAT; CDR2 reads FQNNGV. V was trimmed by 0 bases and J by 3 bases, leaving 14 bases between them. The CDR3 DNA sequence: TGTGCCAGCAGCTTAGAAGACAGGGGAGGGGAAGAGACCCAGTACTTC. This gives the protein CASSLEDRGGEETQYF.

V is TRBV6-4 and J is TRBJ1-2, with TRBD1 as a possible D gene (5 bases). This CDR3 is 16 amino acids long. V lost 3 bases and J lost 8, with 22 bases in between. CDR1 is MRHNA, CDR2 SNTAGT, per germline. The CDR3 nucleotides are TGTGCCAGCAGTGAAACGCCTTCGGGGGTCCTGGGCGGCTACACCTTC. Amino acid sequence: CASSETPSGVLGGYTF.

The chain links TRBV21-1 to TRBJ2-7; the table assigns TRBD2, which was not confirmed against the DNA. TRBV21-1 is assigned pseudogene status. This CDR3 contains 15 residues. The CDR3 loop reads CASSKPGLAPYEQYV. The DNA of the CDR3 is TGTGCCAGCAGCAAGCCGGGACTAGCCCCTTACGAGCAGTACGTC.

The chain uses TRBV7-2 and TRBJ1-1, with TRBD1 matching over 7 bases. The trim removed 3 bases at V and 1 base at J, leaving 8 bases unmatched. The CDR3 is made up of 16 amino acids. Germline assignment: CDR1 SGHTA and CDR2 FQGNSA. CDR3 residues: CASSFSGTVKNTEAFF. Written as DNA, the CDR3 is TGTGCCAGCAGCTTCTCCGGGACAGTAAAGAACACTGAAGCTTTCTTT.

This clone was found once. The chain has TRBV19 and TRBJ1-5; TRBD1 matches at 7 bases. Germline loops: CDR1 LNHDA, CDR2 SQIVND (reference sequence). V was clipped by 4 bases and J by 11 bases; unmatched bases: 14. The CDR3 loop spans 15 amino acids. The CDR3 nucleotides are TGTGCCAGTAGTACCCGGACAGGCTATGAAGGGGCCCAGCATTTT. Amino acid sequence: CASSTRTGYEGAQHF.

V is TRBV5-4 and J is TRBJ2-5, with 10 bases fitting TRBD2. The length of the CDR3 is 16 residues. V lost 2 bases and J lost 4; bases outside the gene matches: 8. The V gene's germline CDR1 is SGHNT and CDR2 YYREEE (reference sequence). CDR3 loop: CASSFRSGGAGETQYF. The CDR3 DNA reads as TGTGCCAGCAGCTTTAGGAGCGGGGGGGCGGGAGAGACCCAGTACTTC. The variable domain in full, completed from reference TRBV5-4 and TRBJ2-5, reads ETGVTQSPTHLIKTRGQQVTLRCSSQSGHNTVSWYQQALGQGPQFIFQYYREEENGRGNFPPRFSGLQFPNYSSELNVNALELDDSALYLCASSFRSGGAGETQYFGPGTRLLVL.

The chain recombines TRBV5-6 with TRBJ1-1; D may be TRBD1 (6 bases). Germline V gene lookup returns CDR1 SGHDT and CDR2 YYEEEE. This CDR3 contains 15 residues. Trimming removed 3 bases at V and 0 bases at J, with 12 bases between. The CDR3, as DNA: TGTGCCAGCAGCTCCCGACAGGAGTTGAACACTGAAGCTTTCTTT. This gives the protein CASSSRQELNTEAFF.